The T cell receptor beta chain under discussion was sequenced for a study of cytomegalovirus exposure and HLA in healthy donors (dated by TCRdb to between 2016 and 2019). General notes on the study: According to a later analysis, the roughly 130 validation repertoires were produced on the same platform as the roughly 700 repertoires of the first cohort. The aim of the study was to test whether cataloging public T cell receptors could identify signatures of past pathogen exposure. Along with the roughly 670-subject first cohort, a separate validation cohort of more than 90 different subjects was used. High-throughput TCR immunosequencing, statistical association of individual TCRs with disease status, and machine learning were combined to predict cytomegalovirus infection status.

The donors were included in the validation cohort of over a hundred subjects, a group kept apart from the roughly 670-subject first cohort. The full study reports these points: The study listed 164 TCR beta chains as associated with cytomegalovirus. Cytomegalovirus status was reported to be diagnosed by the classifier with high specificity and sensitivity in both the original and validation cohorts. Most TCR sequences were seen in very few donors, while some public TCRs were found in many individuals. In vitro tests confirmed that a few of the cytomegalovirus-associated TCR beta chains recognize cytomegalovirus antigens. The validation cohort had no HLA typing available for a later analysis, so co-occurrence within that cohort was assessed over all 120 or so repertoires. Subsequent analysis determined that TCRs grouped into clusters in the first cohort also showed a tendency toward co-occurrence across the roughly 120 validation repertoires, and approximately 94% of cluster scores exceeded 0. According to the authors, the approach could potentially be generalized to other disease states and immunological phenotypes.

The method was the immunoSEQ multiplex PCR assay. The study's processing was this. A statistical classification framework was built for diagnosing cytomegalovirus status from the catalog of TCR beta chain sequences. The immuneACCESS repertoire file appears here via TCRdb, limited to in-frame rearrangements. These files lack a portion of the clones; in checked studies, under half of the deficit traces to unresolved V genes, and the cause of the others is not known. Clone size and the V and J calls come from that table; the DNA yielded D and trimming. This sample holds about 360,000 clones; approximately 90% were observed only once. The ten largest clones add up to 0.83% of the sample. Measured from the cysteine to the phenylalanine, the CDR3 is 15 residues long. Only the CDR3 portion is preserved as DNA: 45 bases, with reading frame beginning at the first base. CDR1 and CDR2 are drawn from the germline V gene: SGHTA, FQGNSA. V and J are truncated by 2 bases and 6 bases respectively, leaving an intervening sequence of 13 bases.

With regard to this clone: Its antigen remains undetermined. Base qualities were left out, and no much larger clone turns up one base away.

Sample: PBMCs. The chain is assembled from TRBV7-2 and TRBJ2-2, with TRBD2 as a weak D call on 5 bases. This clonotype was obtained from a woman between 18 and 29 years old in good health and CMV-seronegative. The nucleotides are TGTGCCAGCAGCTTACGAGGGAGTAGCGCCGGGGAGCTGTTTTTT. It codes for CASSLRGSSAGELFF.